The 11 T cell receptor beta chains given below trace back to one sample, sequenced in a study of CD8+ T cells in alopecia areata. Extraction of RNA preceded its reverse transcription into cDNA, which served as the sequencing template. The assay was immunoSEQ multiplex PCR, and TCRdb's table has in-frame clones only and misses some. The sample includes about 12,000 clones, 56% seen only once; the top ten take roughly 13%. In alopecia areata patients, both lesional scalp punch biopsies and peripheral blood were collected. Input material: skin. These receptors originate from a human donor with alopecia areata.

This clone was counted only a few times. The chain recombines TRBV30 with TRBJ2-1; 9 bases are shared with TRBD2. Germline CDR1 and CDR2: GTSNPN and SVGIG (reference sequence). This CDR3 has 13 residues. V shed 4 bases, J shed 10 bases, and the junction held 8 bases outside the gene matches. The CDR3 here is CAWNRVAGDEQFF. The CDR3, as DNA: TGTGCCTGGAACCGAGTAGCGGGAGACGAGCAGTTCTTC.

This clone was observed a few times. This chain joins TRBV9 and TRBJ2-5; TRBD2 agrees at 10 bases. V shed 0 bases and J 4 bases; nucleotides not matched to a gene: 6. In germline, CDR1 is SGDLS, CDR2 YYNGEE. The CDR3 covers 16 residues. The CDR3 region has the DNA TGTGCCAGCAGCGTAGCGGCTAGCGGGGGTGGAGAGACCCAGTACTTC. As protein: CASSVAASGGGETQYF.

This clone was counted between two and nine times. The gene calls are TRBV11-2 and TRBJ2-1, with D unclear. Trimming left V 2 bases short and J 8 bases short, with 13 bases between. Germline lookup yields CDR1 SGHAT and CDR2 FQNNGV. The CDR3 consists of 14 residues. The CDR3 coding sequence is TGTGCCAGCAGCTTAAACTCACTTCTCGATGAGCAGTTCTTC. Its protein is CASSLNSLLDEQFF.

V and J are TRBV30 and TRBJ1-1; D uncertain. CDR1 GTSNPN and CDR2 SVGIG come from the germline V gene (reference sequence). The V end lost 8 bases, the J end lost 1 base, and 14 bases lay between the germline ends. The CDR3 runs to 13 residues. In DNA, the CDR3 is TGTGCCGGCCTAGGGCGATCGAACACTGAAGCTTTCTTT. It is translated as CAGLGRSNTEAFF.

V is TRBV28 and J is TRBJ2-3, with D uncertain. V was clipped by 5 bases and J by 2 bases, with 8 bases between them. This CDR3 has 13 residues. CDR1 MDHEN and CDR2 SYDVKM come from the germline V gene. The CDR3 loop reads CASSTPNTDTQYF. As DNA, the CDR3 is TGTGCCAGCAGTACCCCAAACACAGATACGCAGTATTTT. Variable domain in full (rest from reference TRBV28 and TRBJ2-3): DVKVTQSSRYLVKRTGEKVFLECVQDMDHENMFWYRQDPGLGLRLIYFSYDVKMKEKGDIPEGYSVSREKKERFSLILESASTNQTSMYLCASSTPNTDTQYFGPGTRLTVL.

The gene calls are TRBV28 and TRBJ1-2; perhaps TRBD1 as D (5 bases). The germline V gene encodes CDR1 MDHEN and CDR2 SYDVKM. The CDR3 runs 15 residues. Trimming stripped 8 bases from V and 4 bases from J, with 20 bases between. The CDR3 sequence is CASRLREALAYGYTF. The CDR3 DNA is TGTGCCAGCCGGCTCAGGGAAGCTTTGGCCTATGGCTACACCTTC.

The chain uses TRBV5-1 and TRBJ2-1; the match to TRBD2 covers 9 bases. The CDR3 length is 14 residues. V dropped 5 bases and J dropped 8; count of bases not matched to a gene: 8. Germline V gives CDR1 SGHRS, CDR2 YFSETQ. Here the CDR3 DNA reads TGCGCCAGCAGGGATAGCGGGGGAAGGGATGAGCAGTTCTTC. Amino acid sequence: CASRDSGGRDEQFF.

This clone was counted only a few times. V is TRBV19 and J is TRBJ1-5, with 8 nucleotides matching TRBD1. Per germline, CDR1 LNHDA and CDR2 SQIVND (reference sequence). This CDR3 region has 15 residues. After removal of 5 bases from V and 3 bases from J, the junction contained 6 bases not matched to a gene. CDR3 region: CASSAKDRANQPQHF. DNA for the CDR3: TGTGCCAGTAGTGCCAAGGACAGGGCCAATCAGCCCCAGCATTTT.

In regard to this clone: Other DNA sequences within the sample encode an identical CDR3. The chain's CDR3 is CASSLDRGLNQPQHF. DNA of the CDR3: TGTGCCAGCAGCTTAGATAGGGGTCTCAATCAGCCCCAGCATTTT. V gene TRBV7-2 combines with J gene TRBJ1-5; weak D call: TRBD1 (5 bases). This CDR3 comprises 15 residues. Germline V gives CDR1 SGHTA, CDR2 FQGNSA. Trimming stripped 1 base from V and 3 bases from J, with 10 bases between.

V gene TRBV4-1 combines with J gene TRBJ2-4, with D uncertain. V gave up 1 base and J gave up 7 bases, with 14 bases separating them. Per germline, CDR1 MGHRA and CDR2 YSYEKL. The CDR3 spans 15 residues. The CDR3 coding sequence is TGCGCCAGCAGCCAAGGTTCGCCCATAGGGAACATTCAGTACTTC. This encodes CASSQGSPIGNIQYF.

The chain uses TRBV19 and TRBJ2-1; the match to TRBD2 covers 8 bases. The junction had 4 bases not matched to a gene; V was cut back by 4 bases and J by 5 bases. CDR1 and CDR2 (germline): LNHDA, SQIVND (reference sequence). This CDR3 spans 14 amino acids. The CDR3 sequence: CASSTGTRNNEQFF. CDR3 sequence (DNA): TGTGCCAGTAGTACCGGGACTAGGAACAATGAGCAGTTCTTC.